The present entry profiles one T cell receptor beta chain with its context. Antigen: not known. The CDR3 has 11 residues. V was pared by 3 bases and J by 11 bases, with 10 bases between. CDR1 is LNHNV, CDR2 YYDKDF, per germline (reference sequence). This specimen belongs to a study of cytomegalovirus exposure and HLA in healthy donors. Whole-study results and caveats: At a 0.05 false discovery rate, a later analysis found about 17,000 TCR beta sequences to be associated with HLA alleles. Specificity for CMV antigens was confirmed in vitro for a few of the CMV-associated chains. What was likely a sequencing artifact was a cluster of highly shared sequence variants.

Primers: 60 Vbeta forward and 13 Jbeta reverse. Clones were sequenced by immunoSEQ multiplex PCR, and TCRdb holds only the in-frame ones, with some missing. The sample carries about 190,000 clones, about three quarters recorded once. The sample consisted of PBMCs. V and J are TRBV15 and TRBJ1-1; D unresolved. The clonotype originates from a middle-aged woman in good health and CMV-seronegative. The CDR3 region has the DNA TGTGCCACCAGCAGCTACCGGGTTGCTTTCTTT. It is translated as CATSSYRVAFF.